This T cell receptor (beta chain) is from a study of blood T cell repertoires in COVID-19. In the study overall: From the United States, Italy and Spain came samples of acute and convalescent COVID-19. T cells, B-cell-depleted T cells, or PBMCs provided the cDNA or gDNA that served as material.

Study processing details: Amplification of reference gene primers provided the estimated nucleated cell counts. Sequencing was performed with immunoSEQ multiplex PCR; in TCRdb, only in-frame clones are kept and a portion is missing. V and J calls and clone size are copied from that table; D and trimming were computed from the DNA. The data hold over 150,000 clones, with 70% to 90% observed a single time. Seattle's enrolled individuals joined amid active infection and were then monitored longitudinally. Sequencing was carried out using peripheral blood. This TCR came from a man aged 50-60 years with COVID-19, enrolled during active disease.

This CDR3 reads CASSLRGGSYEQYF. CDR3 nucleotides: TGTGCCAGCAGCTTACGGGGGGGATCCTACGAGCAGTACTTC. This sequence joins TRBV7-3 and TRBJ2-7, with 8 nucleotides matching TRBD2. V was clipped by 2 bases and J by 1 base; unmatched bases: 1. CDR3 length equals 14 residues. Germline lookup yields CDR1 SGHTA and CDR2 FQGTGA.